This entry lists 6 T cell receptor beta chains sequenced from one sample in a study of T cell repertoires in cytomegalovirus infection. Using its own MiXCR run on the reads, TCRdb lists one record per CDR3 protein. The sample holds about 830,000 distinct CDR3 sequences, 32% seen once. The antigens of these receptors remain unknown. The specimen was cultured CD8+ T cells from PBMCs, collected from culture after CMV antigen stimulation. The origin of the receptors is a human donor in good health (CMV status not recorded). Some clones in this sample may be carry-over from other donors' samples.

A few counts support this clonotype. This rearrangement joins TRBV12-3 or TRBV12-4 to TRBJ1-2; D is ambiguous. V was trimmed by 5 bases and J by 0 bases, leaving 16 bases between them. The CDR3 has 16 residues. The CDR3 spells CASSPTPYMSNYGYTF. In nucleotides, the CDR3 is TGTGCCAGCAGTCCCACCCCATACATGTCTAACTATGGCTACACCTTC.

The J gene is TRBJ1-1, the V gene TRBV28, with D maybe TRBD1 (5 bases). CDR1 and CDR2 (germline): MDHEN, SYDVKM. Trimming pared 0 bases from V and 2 bases from J, leaving 7 bases between. This CDR3 contains 14 residues. The CDR3 nucleotides read TGTGCCAGCAGTTTATGGAGGGGAAACACTGAAGCTTTCTTT. Translating gives CASSLWRGNTEAFF.

Points on this clonotype: The junction does not match germline at one end; this may be a read error. The genes are TRBV9 and TRBJ2-2, with 7 bases matching TRBD2. Per germline, CDR1 SGDLS and CDR2 YYNGEE. The CDR3 runs 14 residues. The DNA for the CDR3 is TGTGCCAGCAGCGTAGTACCAGGCCGGGAGGAGCTGTTTTTC. It codes for CASSVVPGREELFF.

The chain is built from TRBV15 and TRBJ2-1; 7 positions agree with TRBD2. From germline, CDR1 is LNHNV and CDR2 YYDKDF (reference sequence). The CDR3 is made up of 15 amino acids. V was clipped by 7 bases and J by 3 bases; unmatched bases: 9. The CDR3 sequence: CATTSSGGGYNEQFF. The CDR3 nucleotides are TGTGCCACCACCTCTAGCGGCGGCGGCTACAATGAGCAGTTCTTC.

This rearrangement joins TRBV12-3 or TRBV12-4 to TRBJ2-5, with 8 bases fitting TRBD2. This CDR3 region has 17 residues. The trim removed 5 bases at V and 1 base at J, leaving 12 bases unmatched. CDR3 sequence reads: CASSPAGLGTFQETQYF. CDR3 DNA sequence: TGTGCCAGCAGTCCCGCGGGACTAGGTACTTTCCAAGAGACCCAGTACTTC.

CDR3 coding DNA: TGTGCCAGCAGCGCTCTTCGCTCGGGATCGATCTCCACAGATACGCAGTATTTT. Amino acid sequence: CASSALRSGSISTDTQYF. The V gene is TRBV4-2, the J gene TRBJ2-3; D might be TRBD2 (5 bases). This CDR3 is 18 amino acids long. In germline, CDR1 is LGHNA, CDR2 YNFKEQ. V gave up 5 bases and J gave up 2 bases, with 23 bases separating them.